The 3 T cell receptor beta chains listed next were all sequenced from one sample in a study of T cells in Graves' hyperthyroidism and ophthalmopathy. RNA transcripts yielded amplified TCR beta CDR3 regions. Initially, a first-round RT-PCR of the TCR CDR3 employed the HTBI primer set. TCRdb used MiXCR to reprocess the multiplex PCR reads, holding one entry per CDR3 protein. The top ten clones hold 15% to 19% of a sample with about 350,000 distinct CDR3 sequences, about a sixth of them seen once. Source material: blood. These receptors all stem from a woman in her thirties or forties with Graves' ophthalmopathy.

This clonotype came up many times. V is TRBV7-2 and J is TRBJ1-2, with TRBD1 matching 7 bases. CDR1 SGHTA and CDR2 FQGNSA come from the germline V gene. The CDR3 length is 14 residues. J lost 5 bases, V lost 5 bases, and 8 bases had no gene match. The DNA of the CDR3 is TGTGCCAGCAGCCCGGAGGGGACAGCATATGGCTACACCTTC. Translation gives CASSPEGTAYGYTF.

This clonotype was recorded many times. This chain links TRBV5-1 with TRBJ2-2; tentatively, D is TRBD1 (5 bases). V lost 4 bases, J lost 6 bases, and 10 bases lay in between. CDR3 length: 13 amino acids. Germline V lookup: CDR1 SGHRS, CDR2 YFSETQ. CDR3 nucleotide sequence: TGCGCCAGCAGCACGGTGGGGCCCGGGGAGCTGTTTTTT. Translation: CASSTVGPGELFF.

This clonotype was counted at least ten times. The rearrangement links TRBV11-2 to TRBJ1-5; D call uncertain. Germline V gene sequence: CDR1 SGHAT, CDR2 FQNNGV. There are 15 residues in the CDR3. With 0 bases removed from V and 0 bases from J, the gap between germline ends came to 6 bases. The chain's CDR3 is CASSLEGISNQPQHF. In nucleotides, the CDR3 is TGTGCCAGCAGCTTAGAAGGAATTAGCAATCAGCCCCAGCATTTT. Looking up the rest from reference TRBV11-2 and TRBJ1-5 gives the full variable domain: EAGVAQSPRYKIIEKRQSVAFWCNPISGHATLYWYQQILGQGPKLLIQFQNNGVVDDSQLPKDRFSAERLKGVDSTLKIQPAKLEDSAVYLCASSLEGISNQPQHFGDGTRLSIL.